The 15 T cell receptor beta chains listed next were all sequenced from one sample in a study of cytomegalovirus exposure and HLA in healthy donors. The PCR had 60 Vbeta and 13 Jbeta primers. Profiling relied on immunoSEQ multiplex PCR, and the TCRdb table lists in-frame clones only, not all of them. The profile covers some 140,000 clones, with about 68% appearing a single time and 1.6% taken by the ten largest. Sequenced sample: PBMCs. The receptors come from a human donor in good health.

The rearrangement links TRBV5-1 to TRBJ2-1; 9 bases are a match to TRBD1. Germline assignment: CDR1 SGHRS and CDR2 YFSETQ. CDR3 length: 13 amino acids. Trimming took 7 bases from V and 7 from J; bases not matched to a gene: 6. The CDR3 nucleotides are TGCGCCAGCGGACAGGGGCTTCTTAATGAGCAGTTCTTC. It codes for CASGQGLLNEQFF. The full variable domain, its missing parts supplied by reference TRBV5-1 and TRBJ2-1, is KAGVTQTPRYLIKTRGQQVTLSCSPISGHRSVSWYQQTPGQGLQFLFEYFSETQRNKGNFPGRFSGRQFSNSRSEMNVSTLELGDSALYLCASGQGLLNEQFFGPGTRLTVL.

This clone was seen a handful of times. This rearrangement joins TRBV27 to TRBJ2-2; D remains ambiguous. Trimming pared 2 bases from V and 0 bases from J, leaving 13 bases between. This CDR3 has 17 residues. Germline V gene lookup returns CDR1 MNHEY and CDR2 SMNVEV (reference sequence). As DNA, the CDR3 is TGTGCCAGCAGTTTACTTATTCGTTCAGCGAACACCGGGGAGCTGTTTTTT. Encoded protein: CASSLLIRSANTGELFF.

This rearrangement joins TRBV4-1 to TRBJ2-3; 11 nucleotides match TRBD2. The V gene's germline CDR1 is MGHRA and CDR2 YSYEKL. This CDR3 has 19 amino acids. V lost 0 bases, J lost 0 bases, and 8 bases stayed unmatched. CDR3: CASSQDASGTSGSTDTQYF. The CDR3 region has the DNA TGCGCCAGCAGCCAAGACGCCTCCGGGACTAGCGGTAGCACAGATACGCAGTATTTT.

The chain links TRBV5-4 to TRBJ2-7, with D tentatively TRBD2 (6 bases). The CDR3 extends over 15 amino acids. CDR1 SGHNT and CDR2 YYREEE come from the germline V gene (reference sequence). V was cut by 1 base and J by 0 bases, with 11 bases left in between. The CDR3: CASSLSRGSSYEQYF. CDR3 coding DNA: TGTGCCAGCAGCTTGTCGCGGGGAAGCTCCTACGAGCAGTACTTC.

The CDR3 loop reads CASARRSGEETQYF. The CDR3 nucleotides are TGTGCCAGCGCCCGGAGGAGCGGGGAAGAGACCCAGTACTTC. This rearrangement joins TRBV6-6 to TRBJ2-5, with 7 bases fitting TRBD2. Per the germline V gene, CDR1 is MNHNY and CDR2 is SVGAGI (reference sequence). V was clipped by 8 bases and J by 3 bases; unmatched bases: 9. CDR3 length: 14 residues.

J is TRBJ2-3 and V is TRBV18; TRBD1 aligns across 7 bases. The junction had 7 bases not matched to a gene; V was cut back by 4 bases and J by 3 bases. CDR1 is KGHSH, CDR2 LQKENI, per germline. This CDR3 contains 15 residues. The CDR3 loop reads CASSRAGGETDTQYF. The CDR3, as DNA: TGTGCCAGCTCACGTGCAGGGGGAGAAACAGATACGCAGTATTTT.

The CDR3 sequence is CASGFGTGPSYEQYF. CDR3 DNA: TGTGCTAGTGGTTTCGGGACAGGGCCTTCCTACGAGCAGTACTTC. The chain carries TRBV12-5 and TRBJ2-7, with TRBD1 identical over 9 bases. Germline CDR1 is LGHNT and CDR2 is FRNRAP. The CDR3 sequence is 15 residues long. The V and J ends lost 3 bases and 1 base, in that order; junction bases with no gene match: 4. The full variable domain, completed using reference TRBV12-5 and TRBJ2-7, is DARVTQTPRHKVTEMGQEVTMRCQPILGHNTVFWYRQTMMQGLELLAYFRNRAPLDDSGMPKDRFSAEMPDATLATLKIQPSEPRDSAVYFCASGFGTGPSYEQYFGPGTRLTVT.

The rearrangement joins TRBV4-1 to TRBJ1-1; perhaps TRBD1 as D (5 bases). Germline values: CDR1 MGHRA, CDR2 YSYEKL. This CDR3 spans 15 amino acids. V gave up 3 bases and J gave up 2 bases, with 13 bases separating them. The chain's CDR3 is CASSQQQDPNTEAFF. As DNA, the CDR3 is TGCGCCAGCAGCCAGCAACAGGACCCAAACACTGAAGCTTTCTTT.

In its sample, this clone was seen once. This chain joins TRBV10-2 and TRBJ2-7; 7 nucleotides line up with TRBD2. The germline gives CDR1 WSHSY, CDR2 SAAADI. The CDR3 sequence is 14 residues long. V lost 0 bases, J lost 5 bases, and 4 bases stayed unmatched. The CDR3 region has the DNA TGCGCCAGCAGTGAGTCGGCGGGAGCAGACGAGCAGTACTTC. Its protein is CASSESAGADEQYF.

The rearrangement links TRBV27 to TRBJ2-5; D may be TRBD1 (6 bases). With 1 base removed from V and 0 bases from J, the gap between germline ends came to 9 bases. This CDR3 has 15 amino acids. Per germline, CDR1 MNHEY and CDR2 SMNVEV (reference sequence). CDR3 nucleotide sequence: TGTGCCAGCAGTTTATATCAGGGGAACCAAGAGACCCAGTACTTC. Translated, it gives CASSLYQGNQETQYF.

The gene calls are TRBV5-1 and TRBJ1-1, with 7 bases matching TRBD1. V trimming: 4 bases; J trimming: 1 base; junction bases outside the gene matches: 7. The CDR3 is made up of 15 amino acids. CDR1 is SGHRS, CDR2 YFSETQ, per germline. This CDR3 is CASSRTGNSNTEAFF. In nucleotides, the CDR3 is TGCGCCAGCAGCCGGACAGGCAATTCGAACACTGAAGCTTTCTTT.

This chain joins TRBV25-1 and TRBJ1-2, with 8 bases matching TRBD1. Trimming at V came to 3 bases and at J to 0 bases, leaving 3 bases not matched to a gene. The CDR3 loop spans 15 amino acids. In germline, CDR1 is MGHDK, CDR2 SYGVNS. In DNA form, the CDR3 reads TGTGCCAGCAGTGACTCGGACAGGGCTAACTATGGCTACACCTTC. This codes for CASSDSDRANYGYTF.

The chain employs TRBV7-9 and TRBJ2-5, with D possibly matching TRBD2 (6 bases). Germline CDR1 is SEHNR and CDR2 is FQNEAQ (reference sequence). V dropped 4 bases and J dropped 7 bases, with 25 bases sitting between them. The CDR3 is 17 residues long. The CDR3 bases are TGTGCCAGCAGCTCCCGAGGAACGGGAGTAATATATGGGACCCAGTACTTC. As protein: CASSSRGTGVIYGTQYF.

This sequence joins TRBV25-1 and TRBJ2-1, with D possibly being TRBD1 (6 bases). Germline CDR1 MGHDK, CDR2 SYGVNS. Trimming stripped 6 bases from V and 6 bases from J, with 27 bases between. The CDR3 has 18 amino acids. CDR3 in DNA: TGTGCCAGCAGCTCGGAAACTAGGAGGACAGTGGGGACCAATGAGCAGTTCTTC. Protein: CASSSETRRTVGTNEQFF.

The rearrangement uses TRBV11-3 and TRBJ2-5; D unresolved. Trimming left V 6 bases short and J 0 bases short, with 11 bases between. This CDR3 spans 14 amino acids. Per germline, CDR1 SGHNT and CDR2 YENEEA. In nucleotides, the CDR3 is TGTGCCAGCAGGGCCCCTTCGTACCAAGAGACCCAGTACTTC. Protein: CASRAPSYQETQYF.